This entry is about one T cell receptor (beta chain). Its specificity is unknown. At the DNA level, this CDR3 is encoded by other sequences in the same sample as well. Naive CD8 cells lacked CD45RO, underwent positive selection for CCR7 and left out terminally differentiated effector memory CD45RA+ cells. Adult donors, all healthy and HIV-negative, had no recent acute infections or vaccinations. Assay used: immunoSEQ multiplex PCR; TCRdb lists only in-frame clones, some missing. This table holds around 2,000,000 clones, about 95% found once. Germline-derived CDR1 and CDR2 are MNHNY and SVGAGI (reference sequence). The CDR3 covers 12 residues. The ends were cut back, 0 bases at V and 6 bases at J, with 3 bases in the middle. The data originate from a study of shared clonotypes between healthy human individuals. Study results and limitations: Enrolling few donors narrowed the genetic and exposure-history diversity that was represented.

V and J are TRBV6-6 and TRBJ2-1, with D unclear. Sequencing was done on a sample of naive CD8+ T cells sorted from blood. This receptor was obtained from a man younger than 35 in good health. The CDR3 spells CASSYSSNEQFF. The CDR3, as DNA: TGTGCCAGCAGTTACTCGTCCAATGAGCAGTTCTTC.